The 26 T cell receptor beta chains given below trace back to one sample, sequenced in a study of blood T cell repertoires in COVID-19. Using immunoSEQ multiplex PCR, the repertoire was profiled, and TCRdb retains in-frame clones only, with some absent. The sample consists of some 130,000 clones, roughly nine tenths of them appearing once. Input material: peripheral blood. The receptors shown here come from a man aged 55 to 70 with COVID-19, enrolled during active disease.

V and J are TRBV4-1 and TRBJ2-7; D remains ambiguous. Germline CDR1 is MGHRA and CDR2 is YSYEKL. The CDR3 contains 13 residues. Trimming took 1 base from V and 9 from J, leaving 13 bases between them. Here the CDR3 reads CASSQGLTNGQYF. Written as DNA, the CDR3 is TGCGCCAGCAGCCAAGGTCTGACAAATGGGCAGTACTTC.

This clone was seen a single time. The V call is TRBV7-2, the J call TRBJ2-7, with unresolved D. Germline V gene lookup returns CDR1 SGHTA and CDR2 FQGNSA. This CDR3 is 11 amino acids long. Trimming left V 5 bases short and J 1 base short, with 3 bases between. The CDR3 DNA sequence: TGTGCCAGCAGCACTTCCTACGAGCAGTACTTC. Encoded protein: CASSTSYEQYF. The full variable domain, rest sourced from reference TRBV7-2 and TRBJ2-7, is GAGVSQSPSNKVTEKGKDVELRCDPISGHTALYWYRQSLGQGLEFLIYFQGNSAPDKSGLPSDRFSAERTGGSVSTLTIQRTQQEDSAVYLCASSTSYEQYFGPGTRLTVT.

This chain joins TRBV24-1 and TRBJ2-1; possible D gene TRBD1, 5 bases. V was pared by 4 bases and J by 5 bases, with 14 bases between. Germline V gives CDR1 KGHDR, CDR2 SFDVKD. The CDR3 runs to 15 residues. CDR3 sequence (DNA): TGTGCCACCAGTGACCTTAAGACAGCCAACAATGAGCAGTTCTTC. Residues: CATSDLKTANNEQFF.

J is TRBJ1-5 and V is TRBV27, with D perhaps matching TRBD1 (5 bases). The CDR3 is made up of 14 amino acids. The germline gives CDR1 MNHEY, CDR2 SMNVEV (reference sequence). Trimming cost V 0 bases and J 5 bases, with 8 bases left between them. The CDR3 loop reads CASSLSQGHQPQHF. CDR3 nucleotides: TGTGCCAGCAGTTTATCTCAGGGCCATCAGCCCCAGCATTTT.

This chain uses TRBV15 with TRBJ2-7, with unresolved D. There are 15 residues in the CDR3. Deletions cut 1 base from V and 3 bases from J, with 13 bases between. CDR1 and CDR2 from the germline V gene are LNHNV and YYDKDF (reference sequence). CDR3 coding DNA: TGTGCCACCAGCAGAGTACGGCAGGAAGACTACGAGCAGTACTTC. Translating it yields CATSRVRQEDYEQYF.

The genes are TRBV3-1 (or the pseudogene TRBV3-2) and TRBJ1-1; 7 bases are a match to TRBD1. The germline V gene has CDR1 LGHDT and CDR2 YNNKEL (reference sequence). The CDR3 spans 14 residues. Germline trimming cut 2 bases from V and 4 bases from J; bases unmatched to any gene: 4. The CDR3 sequence: CASSQMTGTTEAFF. The CDR3 DNA reads as TGTGCCAGCAGCCAAATGACAGGGACCACTGAAGCTTTCTTT.

This clone has only a few counts. V gene TRBV24-1 combines with J gene TRBJ2-1, with TRBD2 matching 9 bases. The germline V gene has CDR1 KGHDR and CDR2 SFDVKD. The CDR3 is 16 amino acids. V was clipped by 4 bases and J by 5 bases; unmatched bases: 8. DNA of the CDR3: TGTGCCACCAGTGACCCCAGTAGCGGGGGTAACAATGAGCAGTTCTTC. The encoded protein is CATSDPSSGGNNEQFF.

CDR3 nucleotide sequence: TGTGCCAGTCGCGCCCAGGGGCGTAACTATGGCTACACCTTC. Its protein product is CASRAQGRNYGYTF. The chain combines TRBV19 with TRBJ1-2; possible D gene TRBD1, 6 bases. The CDR3 length is 14 residues. The V gene's germline CDR1 is LNHDA and CDR2 SQIVND (reference sequence). Trimming cost V 8 bases and J 1 base, with 14 bases left between them.

The CDR3: CASSLLALEDTQYF. The CDR3 nucleotides are TGTGCCAGCAGCCTTCTAGCACTGGAAGATACGCAGTATTTT. The gene calls are TRBV7-9 and TRBJ2-3; D is possibly TRBD2 (5 bases). The V gene lost 5 bases and the J gene lost 5 bases, with 14 bases spanning the gap. The CDR3 is 14 amino acids. Germline CDR1 and CDR2: SEHNR and FQNEAQ (reference sequence).

This rearrangement joins TRBV7-2 to TRBJ1-1; 8 nucleotides agree with TRBD1. This CDR3 region has 13 residues. CDR1 is SGHTA and CDR2 is FQGNSA in the germline V gene. The V and J ends lost 3 bases and 6 bases, in that order; junction bases with no gene match: 3. DNA for the CDR3: TGTGCCAGCAGCTTCACAGGGGGGTCTGAAGCTTTCTTT. This encodes CASSFTGGSEAFF. Filled out from reference TRBV7-2 and TRBJ1-1, the complete variable domain reads GAGVSQSPSNKVTEKGKDVELRCDPISGHTALYWYRQSLGQGLEFLIYFQGNSAPDKSGLPSDRFSAERTGGSVSTLTIQRTQQEDSAVYLCASSFTGGSEAFFGQGTRLTVV.

The V gene is TRBV5-1, the J gene TRBJ1-2; the D is unclear. Germline V gene lookup returns CDR1 SGHRS and CDR2 YFSETQ. V gave up 1 base and J gave up 9 bases, with 13 bases separating them. The CDR3 extends over 13 amino acids. CDR3 loop: CASSLILGRSYTF. The CDR3 DNA is TGCGCCAGCAGCTTGATTCTCGGGAGAAGCTACACCTTC.

This clone was seen a few times. V and J are TRBV7-9 and TRBJ1-5, with TRBD1 as a possible D gene (6 bases). V shed 5 bases and J shed 4 bases, with 9 bases lying between them. CDR1 SEHNR and CDR2 FQNEAQ come from the germline V gene (reference sequence). The CDR3 loop spans 13 amino acids. The CDR3 DNA follows: TGTGCCAGCAGCAGCCAGGGGAATCAGCCCCAGCATTTT. Protein: CASSSQGNQPQHF.

This chain joins TRBV7-3 and TRBJ1-1; weak D call: TRBD1 (5 bases). The germline gives CDR1 SGHTA, CDR2 FQGTGA. There are 13 residues in the CDR3. The ends were cut back, 6 bases at V and 1 base at J, with 9 bases in the middle. The CDR3 nucleotides read TGTGCCAGCAGGCGGGGACGGAACACTGAAGCTTTCTTT. Protein: CASRRGRNTEAFF. The full variable domain, in which reference TRBV7-3 and TRBJ1-1 provide the parts outside the CDR3, is GAGVSQTPSNKVTEKGKYVELRCDPISGHTALYWYRQSLGQGPEFLIYFQGTGAADDSGLPNDRFFAVRPEGSVSTLKIQRTERGDSAVYLCASRRGRNTEAFFGQGTRLTVV.

CDR3 nucleotides: TGTGCCAGCAGTCCGGGACTAGCGGGAGGAAGAGAGCAGTACTTC. It translates to CASSPGLAGGREQYF. The chain has TRBV27 and TRBJ2-7; TRBD2 aligns across 15 bases. The CDR3 covers 15 residues. Germline-derived CDR1 and CDR2 are MNHEY and SMNVEV (reference sequence). J was trimmed by 7 bases and V by 5 bases; bases with no gene match: 6.

The rearrangement links TRBV13 to TRBJ2-1; 10 positions match TRBD2. CDR3 length: 16 residues. Germline V gives CDR1 PRHDT, CDR2 FYEKMQ (reference sequence). V lost 3 bases to trimming and J lost 6 bases; unmatched junction nucleotides: 8. DNA of the CDR3: TGTGCCAGCAGCTTCGACCTAGCGGGGGCTTCCAATGAGCAGTTCTTC. The encoded protein is CASSFDLAGASNEQFF.

The chain is built from TRBV11-3 and TRBJ2-3, with D unclear. Trimming pared 1 base from V and 3 bases from J, leaving 11 bases between. Germline-derived CDR1 and CDR2 are SGHNT and YENEEA. The CDR3 has 15 residues. The CDR3 sequence is CASSLAKRRTDTQYF. As DNA, the CDR3 is TGTGCCAGCAGCTTAGCAAAGAGGAGAACAGATACGCAGTATTTT.

Only one count was recorded for this clone. The CDR3: CASSFGLAGTGELFF. CDR3 DNA: TGTGCCAGCAGTTTTGGCCTAGCGGGGACCGGGGAGCTGTTTTTT. The rearrangement links TRBV28 to TRBJ2-2; 9 bases agree with TRBD2. Per the germline V gene, CDR1 is MDHEN and CDR2 is SYDVKM. V shed 3 bases, J shed 5 bases, and the junction held 4 bases outside the gene matches. The CDR3 has 15 residues.

The gene calls are TRBV3-1 (or the pseudogene TRBV3-2) and TRBJ2-5; D is perhaps TRBD2 (5 bases). Trimming took 0 bases from V and 5 from J, leaving 10 bases between them. The CDR3 loop spans 14 amino acids. CDR1 is LGHDT and CDR2 is YNNKEL in the germline V gene (reference sequence). CDR3 protein: CASSQDVASETQYF. CDR3 bases: TGTGCCAGCAGCCAAGATGTCGCTAGCGAGACCCAGTACTTC.

The chain employs TRBV5-1 and TRBJ2-2; 7 nucleotides match TRBD1. Germline CDR1 reads SGHRS; CDR2 reads YFSETQ. V lost 3 bases and J lost 5; bases outside the gene matches: 1. The CDR3 length is 13 residues. The CDR3 DNA follows: TGCGCCAGCAGCTCACAGGGGACCGGGGAGCTGTTTTTT. As protein: CASSSQGTGELFF.

The V call is TRBV10-1, the J call TRBJ2-3; 11 bases align to TRBD2. Germline V gene sequence: CDR1 WNHNN, CDR2 SYGVQD (reference sequence). J was trimmed by 2 bases and V by 4 bases; bases with no gene match: 8. The CDR3 sequence is 17 residues long. The CDR3 DNA is TGCGCCAGCAGTGGACTAGCGGGATACGACTACACAGATACGCAGTATTTT. As protein: CASSGLAGYDYTDTQYF.

As concerns this clone: A junction boundary mismatches the germline segment, possibly from a read error. The chain recombines TRBV7-9 with TRBJ2-7; perhaps TRBD2 as D (6 bases). Germline V gene data show CDR1 as SEHNR and CDR2 as FQNEAQ (reference sequence). CDR3 size: 16 residues. In nucleotides, the CDR3 is TGTGCCAGCAGCCTAGCAAGCGGGTCAGGGCCCTACGAGCAGTACTTC. This codes for CASSLASGSGPYEQYF.

CDR3 loop: CAWSRGQGPYGYTF. CDR3 DNA sequence: TGTGCCTGGAGTAGGGGACAGGGGCCCTATGGCTACACCTTC. The chain carries TRBV30 and TRBJ1-2; 10 bases agree with TRBD1. J was trimmed by 4 bases and V by 2 bases; bases with no gene match: 4. Looked up from germline, CDR1 is GTSNPN and CDR2 is SVGIG (reference sequence). The CDR3 is made up of 14 amino acids.

The gene calls are TRBV11-2 and TRBJ1-2, with 8 positions matching TRBD1. Germline V gene data show CDR1 as SGHAT and CDR2 as FQNNGV. V was clipped by 5 bases and J by 3 bases; unmatched bases: 8. The CDR3 runs 15 residues. CDR3 protein: CASSPKDREDYGYTF. DNA for the CDR3: TGTGCCAGCAGCCCGAAGGACAGGGAGGACTATGGCTACACCTTC.

The rearrangement uses TRBV7-7 and TRBJ1-4; possible D gene TRBD1, 5 bases. Germline values: CDR1 SSHAT, CDR2 FNYEAQ (reference sequence). This CDR3 spans 15 amino acids. Trimming removed 0 bases from V and 7 bases from J, with 12 bases in between. CDR3 in amino acids: CASSLAGGDGEKLFF. In nucleotides, the CDR3 is TGTGCCAGCAGCTTAGCGGGGGGGGATGGTGAAAAACTGTTTTTT.

V is TRBV11-3 and J is TRBJ2-7, with D maybe TRBD1 (6 bases). Trimming shortened V by 5 bases and J by 9 bases, and 11 bases separated the two germline ends. CDR3 length: 11 residues. Germline lookup yields CDR1 SGHNT and CDR2 YENEEA. The CDR3 DNA follows: TGTGCCAGCAGCCTCCGGGACACGCAGTACTTC. It encodes CASSLRDTQYF.

This clone was observed at least ten times. The rearrangement links TRBV24-1 to TRBJ2-1, with D maybe TRBD2 (6 bases). Trimming stripped 2 bases from V and 6 bases from J, with 13 bases between. There are 15 residues in the CDR3. CDR1 and CDR2 from the germline V gene are KGHDR and SFDVKD. CDR3 coding DNA: TGTGCCACCAGTGATTCCTTTCGGGGGATCAATGAGCAGTTCTTC. Translating it yields CATSDSFRGINEQFF.